The 5 T cell receptor beta chains below come from one sample, sequenced in a study of blood T cells in healthy people across ages. Sample-barcoded 5' priming and a J-beta primer mix drove a second PCR of 7 to 11 cycles. One entry per CDR3 protein, called by TCRdb with MiXCR from the 5' RACE reads. In the table there are about 800,000 distinct CDR3 sequences, 55% to 70% of which are singletons. The sample taken for sequencing was blood. The receptors were gathered from a man aged 25 to 40 in good health.

This clonotype has a handful of counts. The V call is TRBV30, the J call TRBJ1-2, with 8 bases fitting TRBD1. V was clipped by 8 bases and J by 5 bases; unmatched bases: 10. Germline V CDR1 and CDR2: GTSNPN, SVGIG (reference sequence). The CDR3 is 13 residues long. As DNA, the CDR3 is TGTGCCGGGGCCCGGGACAGGCCTTATGGCTACACCTTC. This encodes CAGARDRPYGYTF.

A note on this clonotype: A much more abundant neighbour one base away suggests this may be a read error. The genes are TRBV7-2 and TRBJ2-5, with 7 bases identical to TRBD1. Germline V gene data show CDR1 as SGHTA and CDR2 as FQGNSA. After removal of 2 bases from V and 1 base from J, the junction contained 4 bases not matched to a gene. CDR3 length: 15 residues. CDR3 in amino acids: CASSLLGDSQETQYF. CDR3 coding DNA: TGTGCCAGCAGCTTACTAGGGGACAGCCAAGAGACCCAGTACTTC. The full variable domain, with the rest looked up from reference TRBV7-2 and TRBJ2-5, is GAGVSQSPSNKVTEKGKDVELRCDPISGHTALYWYRQSLGQGLEFLIYFQGNSAPDKSGLPSDRFSAERTGGSVSTLTIQRTQQEDSAVYLCASSLLGDSQETQYFGPGTRLLVL.

This clonotype was detected once. The junction and the germline gene differ at one end; a read error may be behind it. V usage is TRBV6-5 and J usage is TRBJ2-7; either TRBD1 or TRBD2 may fit D (6 bases each). Gene TRBJ2-5 matches the end of the DNA better, so the J call may be wrong. The CDR3 is 16 amino acids. The germline gives CDR1 MNHEY, CDR2 SVGAGI. The CDR3 DNA is TGTACCAGCCGTCTTATCGGGGGCTCTTTAGGGGAGACCCAGTACTTC. This translates into CTSRLIGGSLGETQYF.

The chain has TRBV4-3 and TRBJ2-6, with TRBD2 matching over 10 bases. CDR1 and CDR2 from the germline V gene are LGHNA and YSLEER. Germline trimming cut 11 bases from V and 1 base from J; bases unmatched to any gene: 8. The CDR3 is 16 amino acids. The CDR3 sequence: CASAGTSVSGANVLTF. DNA of the CDR3: TGCGCCTCAGCCGGGACTAGCGTGTCTGGGGCCAACGTCCTGACTTTC.

The V gene is TRBV6-6, the J gene TRBJ2-1, with 7 positions matching TRBD2. Looked up from germline, CDR1 is MNHNY and CDR2 is SVGAGI (reference sequence). The CDR3 extends over 15 amino acids. The ends lost 7 bases at V and 3 bases at J; junction bases unmatched: 9. Here the CDR3 reads CASTKSASGYNEQFF. In DNA, the CDR3 is TGTGCCAGCACCAAGTCGGCTAGCGGCTACAATGAGCAGTTCTTC.